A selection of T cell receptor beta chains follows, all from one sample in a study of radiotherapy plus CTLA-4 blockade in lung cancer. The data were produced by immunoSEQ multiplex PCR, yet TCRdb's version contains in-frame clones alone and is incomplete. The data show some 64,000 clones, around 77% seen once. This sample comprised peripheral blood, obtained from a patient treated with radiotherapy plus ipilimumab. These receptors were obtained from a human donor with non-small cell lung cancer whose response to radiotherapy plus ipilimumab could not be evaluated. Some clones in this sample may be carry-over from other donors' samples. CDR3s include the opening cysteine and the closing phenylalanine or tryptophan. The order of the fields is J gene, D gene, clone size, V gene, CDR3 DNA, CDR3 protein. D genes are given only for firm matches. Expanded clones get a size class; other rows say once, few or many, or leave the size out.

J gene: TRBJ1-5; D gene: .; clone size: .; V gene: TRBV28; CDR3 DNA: TGTGCCACCGTCCGGGATAGCAATCAGCCCCAGCATTTT; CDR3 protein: CATVRDSNQPQHF
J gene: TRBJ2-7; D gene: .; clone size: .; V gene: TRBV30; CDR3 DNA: TGTGCCTGGAGTGAGAGGGAGACTCACGAGCAGTACTTC; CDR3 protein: CAWSERETHEQYF
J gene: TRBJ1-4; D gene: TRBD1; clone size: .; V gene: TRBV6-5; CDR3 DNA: TGTGCCAGCCGTCGAAAAGGGACAGCTAATGAAAAACTGTTTTTT; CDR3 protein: CASRRKGTANEKLFF
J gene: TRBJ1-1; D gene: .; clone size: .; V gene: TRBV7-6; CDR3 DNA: TGTGCCAGCAGTCAGCTGGCGGGCGAAGCTTTCTTT; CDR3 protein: CASSQLAGEAFF
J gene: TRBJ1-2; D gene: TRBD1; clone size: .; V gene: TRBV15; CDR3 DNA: TGTGCCACCAGCAGAGGCGGGACAGCCGGCCTCTATGGCTACACCTTC; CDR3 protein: CATSRGGTAGLYGYTF
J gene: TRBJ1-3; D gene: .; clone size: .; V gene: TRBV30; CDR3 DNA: TGTGCCTGGAGGGAACAGGGATTCTCTGGAAACACCATATATTTT; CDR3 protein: CAWREQGFSGNTIYF
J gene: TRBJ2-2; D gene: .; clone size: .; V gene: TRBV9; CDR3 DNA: TGTGCCAGCACCAAAGCCGCGACTAGGAACACCGGGGAGCTGTTTTTT; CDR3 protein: CASTKAATRNTGELFF
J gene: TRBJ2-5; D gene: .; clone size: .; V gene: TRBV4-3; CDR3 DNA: TGCGCCAGCAGCCAAGATGAGGGGTTAGCCGGGGGGACCCAGTACTTC; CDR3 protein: CASSQDEGLAGGTQYF
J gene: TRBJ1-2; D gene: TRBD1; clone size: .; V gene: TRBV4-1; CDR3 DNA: TGCGCCAGCAGCCGGGACAGGGGGCCTAACTATGGCTACACCTTC; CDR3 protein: CASSRDRGPNYGYTF
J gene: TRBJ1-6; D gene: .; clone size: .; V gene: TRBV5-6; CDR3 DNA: TGTGCCAGCAGCTCCTACTTGGGGCAGTATAATTCACCCCTCCACTTT; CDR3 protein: CASSSYLGQYNSPLHF
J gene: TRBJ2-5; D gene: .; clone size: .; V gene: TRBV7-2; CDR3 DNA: TGTGCCAGCAGCATCAGGGTGCAAGAGACCCAGTACTTC; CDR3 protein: CASSIRVQETQYF
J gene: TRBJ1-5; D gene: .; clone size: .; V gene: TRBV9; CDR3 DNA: TGTGCCAGCAGCGTCTCCGAGTATAGCAATCAGCCCCAGCATTTT; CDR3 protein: CASSVSEYSNQPQHF
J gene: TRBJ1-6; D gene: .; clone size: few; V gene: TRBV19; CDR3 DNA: TGTGCCAGTAGTATAAGGGACTGGAATTCACCCCTCCACTTT; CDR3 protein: CASSIRDWNSPLHF
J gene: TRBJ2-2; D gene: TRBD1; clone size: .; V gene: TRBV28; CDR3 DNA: TGTGCCGCCCGGGACAGGGGTTTCTCCGGGGAGCTGTTTTTT; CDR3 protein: CAARDRGFSGELFF
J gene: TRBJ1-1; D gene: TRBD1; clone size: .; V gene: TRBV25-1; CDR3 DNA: TGTGCCAGCAGTCAATCAGACAGGGGCGCTGAAGCTTTCTTT; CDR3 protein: CASSQSDRGAEAFF
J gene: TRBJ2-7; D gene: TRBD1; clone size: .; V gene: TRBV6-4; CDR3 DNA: TGTGCCAGCAGTAGACAGGGGGGGGACGAGCAGTACTTC; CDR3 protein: CASSRQGGDEQYF
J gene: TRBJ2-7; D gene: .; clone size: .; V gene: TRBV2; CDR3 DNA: TGTGCCAGCAGGGAGGGGGCTGCCTACGAGCAGTACTTC; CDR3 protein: CASREGAAYEQYF
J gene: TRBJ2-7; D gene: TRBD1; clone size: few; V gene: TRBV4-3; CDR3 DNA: TGCGCCAGCAGCCAAAATACAGGGGGCGGGCTTTACGAGCAGTACTTC; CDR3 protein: CASSQNTGGGLYEQYF
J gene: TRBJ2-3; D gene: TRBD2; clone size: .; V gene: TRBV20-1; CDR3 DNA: TGCAGGGCCGGGACTAGCGTTACGCAGTATTTT; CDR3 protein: CRAGTSVTQYF
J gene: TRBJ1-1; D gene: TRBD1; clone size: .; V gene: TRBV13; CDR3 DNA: TGTGCCAGCAGCTTCCTGGACAGGGGCACTGAAGCTTTCTTT; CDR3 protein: CASSFLDRGTEAFF
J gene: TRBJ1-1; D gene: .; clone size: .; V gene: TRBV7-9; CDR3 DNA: TGTGCCAGCAGGTTACAGGGTACTGAAGCTTTCTTT; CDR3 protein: CASRLQGTEAFF
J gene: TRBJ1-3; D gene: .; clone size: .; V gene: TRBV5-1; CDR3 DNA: TGCGCCAGCAGTGACGGACAGACCTCTGGAAACACCATATATTTT; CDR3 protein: CASSDGQTSGNTIYF
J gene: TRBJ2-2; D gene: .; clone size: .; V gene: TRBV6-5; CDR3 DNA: TGTGCCAGCAGTTATCGGGCTAGCGTGAACACCGGGGAGCTGTTTTTT; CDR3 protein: CASSYRASVNTGELFF
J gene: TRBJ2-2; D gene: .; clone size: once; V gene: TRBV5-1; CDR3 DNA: TGCGCCAGCAGGGCGGGACACACCGGGGAGCTGTTTTTT; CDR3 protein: CASRAGHTGELFF
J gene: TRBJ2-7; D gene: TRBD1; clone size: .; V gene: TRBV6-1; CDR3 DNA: TGTGCCAGCATGAAGGACAGGGGGGGTTACGAGCAGTACTTC; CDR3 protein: CASMKDRGGYEQYF
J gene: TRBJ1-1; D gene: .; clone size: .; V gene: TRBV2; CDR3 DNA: TGTGCCAGCAGTGAGTCTACCCCTGTCGGAGCTTTCTTT; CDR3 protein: CASSESTPVGAFF
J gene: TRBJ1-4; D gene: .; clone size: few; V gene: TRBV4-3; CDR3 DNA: TGCGCCAGCAGCCAAGATAGCGCAACTAATGAAAAACTGTTTTTT; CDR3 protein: CASSQDSATNEKLFF
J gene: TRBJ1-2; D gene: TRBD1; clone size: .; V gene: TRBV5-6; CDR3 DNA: TGTGCCAGCAGCGGGCCGGGACAGGGATTGTGGGTTGGCTACACCTTC; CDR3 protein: CASSGPGQGLWVGYTF
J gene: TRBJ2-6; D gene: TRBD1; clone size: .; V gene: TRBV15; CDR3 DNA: TGTGCCACCAGCAGAGATCATAGGACAGGTCCGTACTTCGGGGCCAACGTCCTGACTTTC; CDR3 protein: CATSRDHRTGPYFGANVLTF
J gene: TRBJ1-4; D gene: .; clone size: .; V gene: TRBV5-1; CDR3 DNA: TGCGCCAGCAGCTCCCAGGGTGTCCCGAATGAGGAACTGTTTTTT; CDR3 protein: CASSSQGVPNEELFF
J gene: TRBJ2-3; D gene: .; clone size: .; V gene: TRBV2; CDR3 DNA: TGTGCCAGCGTTCGTTGGAGCCCGGAGACAGATACGCAGTATTTT; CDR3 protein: CASVRWSPETDTQYF
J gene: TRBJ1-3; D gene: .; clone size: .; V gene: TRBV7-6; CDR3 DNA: TGTGCCAGCAGCGACCCGGGGGGGTTTGGAAACACCATATATTTT; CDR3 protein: CASSDPGGFGNTIYF
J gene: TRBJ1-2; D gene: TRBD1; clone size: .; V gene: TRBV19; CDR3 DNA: TGTGCCAGCTCGACAGGGCTCCGGGGCTATGGCTACACCTTC; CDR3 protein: CASSTGLRGYGYTF
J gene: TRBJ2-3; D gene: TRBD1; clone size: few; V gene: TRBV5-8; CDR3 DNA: TGTGCCAGCAGCCCAGGACAGGGGGCGAATACGCAGTATTTT; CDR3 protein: CASSPGQGANTQYF
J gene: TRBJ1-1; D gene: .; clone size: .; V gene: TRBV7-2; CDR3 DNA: TGTGCCAGCAGCCCCCGACACTCGAACACTGAAGCTTTCTTT; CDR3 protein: CASSPRHSNTEAFF
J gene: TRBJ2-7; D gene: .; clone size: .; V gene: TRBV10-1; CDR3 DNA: TGCGCCAGCAGTGAAGGGGAATACGAGCAGTACTTC; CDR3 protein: CASSEGEYEQYF
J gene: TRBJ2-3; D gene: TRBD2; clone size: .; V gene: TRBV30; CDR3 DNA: TGTGCCTGGAGAAAACGTCCGGGACTAGCGGGGGGGCCGATTTTAACAGATACGCAGTATTTT; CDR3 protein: CAWRKRPGLAGGPILTDTQYF
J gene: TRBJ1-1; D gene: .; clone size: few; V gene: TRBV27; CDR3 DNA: TGTGCCAGCAGTTTGGGCAACACTGAAGCTTTCTTT; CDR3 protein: CASSLGNTEAFF
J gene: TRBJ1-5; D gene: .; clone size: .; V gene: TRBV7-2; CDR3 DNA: TGTGCCAGCAGCTTAGGGGGACTGATGGAGCCCCAGCATTTT; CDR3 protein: CASSLGGLMEPQHF
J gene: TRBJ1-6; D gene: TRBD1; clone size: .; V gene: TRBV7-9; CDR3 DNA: TGTGCCAGCAGGCTAGGGACAGGGGTAAATTCACCCCTCCACTTT; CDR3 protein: CASRLGTGVNSPLHF
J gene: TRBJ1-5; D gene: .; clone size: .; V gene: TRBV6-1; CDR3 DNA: TGTGCCAGCAGTGACATCAGGGATCAGCCCCAGCATTTT; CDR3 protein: CASSDIRDQPQHF
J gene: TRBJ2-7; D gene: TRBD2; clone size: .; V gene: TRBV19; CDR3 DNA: TGTGCCAGTAGGACTAGCGGGGGTCCCTACGAGCAGTACTTC; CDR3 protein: CASRTSGGPYEQYF
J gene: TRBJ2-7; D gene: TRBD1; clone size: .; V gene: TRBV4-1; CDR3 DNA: TGCGCCAGCAGCCAGGCCCACGGGGGGACAGGGGGCGCGTACTTC; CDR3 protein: CASSQAHGGTGGAYF
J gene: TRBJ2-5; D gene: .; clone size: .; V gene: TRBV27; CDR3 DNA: TGTGCCAGCAGGGGGCCGCGTCTAGGGACCCAGTACTTC; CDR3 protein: CASRGPRLGTQYF
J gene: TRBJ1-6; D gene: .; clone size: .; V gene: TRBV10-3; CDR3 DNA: TGTGCCATCAGTGAGTCGAGTCCGGTCAAGAGCTCCTATAATTCACCCCTCCACTTT; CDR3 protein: CAISESSPVKSSYNSPLHF
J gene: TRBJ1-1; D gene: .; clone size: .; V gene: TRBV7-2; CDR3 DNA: TGTGCCAGCAGCCAGCGTCCCCGGGAGACTGAAGCTTTCTTT; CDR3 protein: CASSQRPRETEAFF
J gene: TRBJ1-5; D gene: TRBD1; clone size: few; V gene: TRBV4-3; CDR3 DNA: TGCGCCAGCAGCCAACGACAGGGGAGTCAGCCCCAGCATTTT; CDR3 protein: CASSQRQGSQPQHF
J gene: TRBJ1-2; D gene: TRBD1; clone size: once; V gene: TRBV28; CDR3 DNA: TGTGCCAGCAGCTCCGTGACAGGGTACTATGGCTACACCTTC; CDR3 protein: CASSSVTGYYGYTF
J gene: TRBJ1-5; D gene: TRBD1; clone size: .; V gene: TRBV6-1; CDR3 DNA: TGTGCCAGCAGCGCGGACAGGGGATATCAGCCCCAGCATTTT; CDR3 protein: CASSADRGYQPQHF
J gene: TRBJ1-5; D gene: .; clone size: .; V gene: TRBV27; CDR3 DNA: TGTGCCAGCAGTATGACAGTGCCTCGTGATCAGCCCCAGCATTTT; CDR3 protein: CASSMTVPRDQPQHF
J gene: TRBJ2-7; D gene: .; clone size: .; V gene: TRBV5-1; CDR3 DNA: TGCGCCAGCAGCTTGGTAGCGACGGCCGGGGCCTACGAGCAGTACTTC; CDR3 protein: CASSLVATAGAYEQYF
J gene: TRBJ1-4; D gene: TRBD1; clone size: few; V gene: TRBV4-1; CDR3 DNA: TGCGCCAGCAGCCATGCCCCTGGGACAGGGGATGAAAAACTGTTTTTT; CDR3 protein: CASSHAPGTGDEKLFF
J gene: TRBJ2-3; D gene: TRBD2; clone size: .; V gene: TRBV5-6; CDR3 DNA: TGTGCCAGCAGCTACCGGACTAGCGGGGGTGATACGCAGTATTTT; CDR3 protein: CASSYRTSGGDTQYF
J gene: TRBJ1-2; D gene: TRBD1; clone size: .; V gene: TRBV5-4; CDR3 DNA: TGTGCCAGCAGCTTGGGACAGGGGGCGCTCGGCTACACCTTC; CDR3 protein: CASSLGQGALGYTF
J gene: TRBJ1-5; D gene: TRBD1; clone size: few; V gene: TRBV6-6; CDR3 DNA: TGTGCCAGCAATTGGAGACAGGGGGACAATCAGCCCCAGCATTTT; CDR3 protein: CASNWRQGDNQPQHF
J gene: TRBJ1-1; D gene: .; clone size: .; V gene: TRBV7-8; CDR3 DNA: TGTGCCAGCAGCTTAGACAGAAACACTGAAGCTTTCTTT; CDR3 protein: CASSLDRNTEAFF
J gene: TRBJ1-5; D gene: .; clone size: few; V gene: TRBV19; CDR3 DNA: TGTGCCAGTAGTATGGGAGGAGGGGTCCGCAATCAGCCCCAGCATTTT; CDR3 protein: CASSMGGGVRNQPQHF